The 30 T cell receptor beta chains presented below share a single source sample, sequenced in a study of T cell repertoires in cytomegalovirus infection. These receptors are not linked to any known antigen. In TCRdb, the reads were re-called with MiXCR into one record per CDR3 protein. In the table there are about 920,000 distinct CDR3 sequences, approximately 30% of which are singletons. The specimen comprised cultured CD8+ T cells from PBMCs, sampled from culture after CMV antigen stimulation. The receptors originated from a human donor in good health (CMV status not recorded). Some clones in this sample may be carry-over from other donors' samples.

This clonotype was found many times. The chain is built from TRBV27 and TRBJ2-7; 13 nucleotides match TRBD2. The junction had 19 bases not matched to a gene; V was cut back by 4 bases and J by 4 bases. The CDR3 is 20 amino acids. The germline gives CDR1 MNHEY, CDR2 SMNVEV (reference sequence). For the CDR3, the DNA is TGTGCCAGCAGTTCCCAGGACCCAGCGAAACTAGCGGGGGGGCCGTACGAGCAGTACTTC. Translation gives CASSSQDPAKLAGGPYEQYF.

The chain joins TRBV6-1 to TRBJ1-2; D call uncertain. Trimming left V 5 bases short and J 1 base short, with 14 bases between. The CDR3 has 15 residues. Germline V gene data show CDR1 as MNHNS and CDR2 as SASEGT. In nucleotides, the CDR3 is TGTGCCAGCAGTACCTGGACGGCGATTAACTATGGCTACACCTTC. Translated, it gives CASSTWTAINYGYTF.

The CDR3 loop is CASSPTRGSSYNEQFF. The CDR3, as DNA: TGTGCCAGCAGTCCCACGAGGGGTAGCTCCTACAATGAGCAGTTCTTC. This chain links TRBV27 with TRBJ2-1; possibly TRBD1 or TRBD2 for D (5 bases each). The CDR3 runs 16 residues. V dropped 5 bases and J dropped 0 bases, with 14 bases sitting between them. Germline-derived CDR1 and CDR2 are MNHEY and SMNVEV (reference sequence).

Points on this clonotype: No conserved phenylalanine or tryptophan is present at the end of the CDR3, so a read error is the likely explanation. The chain joins TRBV2 to TRBJ2-1, with TRBD1 identical over 7 bases. V trimming: 4 bases; J trimming: 4 bases; junction bases outside the gene matches: 10. This CDR3 spans 16 amino acids. Germline V gene data show CDR1 as SNHLY and CDR2 as FYNNEI. The CDR3 DNA reads as TGTGCCAGCAGTGGAAGAGGGACAGCACGGTACAATGAGCAGTTCTCC. Translating gives CASSGRGTARYNEQFS.

The chain is built from TRBV6-5 and TRBJ2-3; 14 bases line up with TRBD2. This CDR3 is 17 amino acids long. Germline-derived CDR1 and CDR2 are MNHEY and SVGAGI. J was trimmed by 2 bases and V by 5 bases; bases with no gene match: 6. Here the CDR3 reads CASSLWTSGGFTDTQYF. In nucleotides, the CDR3 is TGTGCCAGCAGTCTCTGGACTAGCGGGGGGTTCACAGATACGCAGTATTTT.

The chain is built from TRBV6-2 or TRBV6-3 and TRBJ1-1; TRBD1 is a possible D gene (6 bases). The V gene's germline CDR1 is MNHEY and CDR2 SVGEGT. Trimming stripped 2 bases from V and 9 bases from J, with 10 bases between. The CDR3 extends over 12 amino acids. The CDR3 region has the DNA TGTGCCAGCAGTTACGGACAGCCCCAAGCTTTCTTT. It is translated as CASSYGQPQAFF.

V gene TRBV15 combines with J gene TRBJ1-2; D is uncertain. The germline V gene encodes CDR1 LNHNV and CDR2 YYDKDF (reference sequence). The CDR3 covers 15 residues. The V and J ends lost 0 bases and 7 bases respectively, with 15 bases between them. In nucleotides, the CDR3 is TGTGCCACCAGCAGAGATTTCGCCGGATTGAGTGGCTACACCTTC. As protein: CATSRDFAGLSGYTF.

There are a few counts of this clonotype. V and J are TRBV27 and TRBJ2-5, with TRBD2 identical over 9 bases. Germline V gene data show CDR1 as MNHEY and CDR2 as SMNVEV (reference sequence). V lost 6 bases, J lost 5 bases, and 10 bases stayed unmatched. This CDR3 is built from 15 residues. In DNA form, the CDR3 reads TGTGCCAGCAGAACCTCGGCGGGGGGGCACGAGACCCAGTACTTC. Translating it yields CASRTSAGGHETQYF.

This clonotype was seen a few times. The chain is built from TRBV7-6 and TRBJ2-3; D call uncertain. The V and J ends lost 4 bases and 1 base respectively, with 9 bases between them. The germline V gene has CDR1 SGHVS and CDR2 FNYEAQ. This CDR3 has 14 residues. This CDR3 reads CASSSPVGTDTQYF. The CDR3 DNA sequence: TGTGCCAGCAGCTCCCCGGTAGGCACAGATACGCAGTATTTT.

The CDR3 coding sequence is TGTGCCAGCAGCAAAGGGACAGGGGCTGGCAATGAGCAGTTCTTC. It encodes CASSKGTGAGNEQFF. The V and J genes are TRBV28 and TRBJ2-1; TRBD1 aligns across 10 bases. Germline-derived CDR1 and CDR2 are MDHEN and SYDVKM. V gave up 6 bases and J gave up 6 bases; unmatched junction bases: 8. This CDR3 contains 15 residues.

The rearrangement links TRBV6-1 to TRBJ2-7; D remains unclear. CDR3 length: 12 amino acids. Germline assignment: CDR1 MNHNS and CDR2 SASEGT. The CDR3 DNA follows: TGTGCCAGCAGTGAAACCGATCTCGAGCAGTTCGTC. Translation: CASSETDLEQFV.

In its sample, this clonotype was seen many times. V gene TRBV7-2 combines with J gene TRBJ2-1; 8 bases line up with TRBD2. Germline V gene lookup returns CDR1 SGHTA and CDR2 FQGNSA. V lost 2 bases, J lost 9 bases, and 18 bases stayed unmatched. CDR3 length: 18 amino acids. This chain's CDR3 is CASSLYPERGYPKGEQFF. The CDR3 coding sequence is TGTGCCAGCAGCTTATACCCCGAGCGGGGGTACCCTAAGGGTGAGCAGTTCTTC.

This chain joins TRBV6-2 or TRBV6-3 and TRBJ2-2; D is uncertain. CDR3 size: 13 residues. Germline values: CDR1 MNHEY, CDR2 SVGEGT. V was clipped by 10 bases and J by 5 bases, with 14 bases between them. CDR3 DNA: TGTGCCACCACCTTATCCTGGACCGGGGAGCTGTTTTTT. Protein sequence: CATTLSWTGELFF.

Remarks on this clonotype: This could be a read error, since a much larger clone is one nucleotide away. V gene TRBV27 combines with J gene TRBJ2-3; D ambiguous. V was cut by 3 bases and J by 1 base, with 8 bases left in between. The CDR3 spans 14 residues. Germline CDR1 reads MNHEY; CDR2 reads SMNVEV (reference sequence). CDR3 in amino acids: CASSFSSGTDTQYF. CDR3 in DNA: TGTGCCAGCAGTTTCTCGAGCGGCACAGATACGCAGTATTTT.

Points on this clonotype: A junction end diverges from the germline sequence, so it may reflect a read error. The chain couples TRBV7-2 to TRBJ2-2; D may be TRBD2 (6 bases). CDR3 length equals 13 residues. Germline V CDR1 and CDR2: SGHTA, FQGNSA. The DNA of the CDR3 is TGTGCCAGCAGCTTTGGGAACACCGGGGGGCTGTTTTTT. Residues: CASSFGNTGGLFF.

This clonotype was counted between two and nine times. This chain uses TRBV5-1 with TRBJ1-1, with a possible D match to TRBD1 (5 bases). Trimming took off 3 bases at V and 6 bases at J, with 12 bases between the two ends. The length of the CDR3 is 13 residues. Germline values: CDR1 SGHRS, CDR2 YFSETQ. CDR3 in amino acids: CASSWGGISEAFF. The CDR3 nucleotides are TGCGCCAGCAGCTGGGGGGGTATCTCTGAAGCTTTCTTT.

The table lists this clonotype with many counts. The V and J genes are TRBV7-8 and TRBJ2-1; 8 bases agree with TRBD2. This CDR3 is built from 15 residues. Germline CDR1 and CDR2: SGHVS and FQNEAQ. V trimming: 5 bases; J trimming: 0 bases; junction bases outside the gene matches: 3. CDR3 sequence reads: CASSPGGDSYNEQFF. CDR3 bases: TGTGCCAGCAGCCCGGGGGGGGACTCCTACAATGAGCAGTTCTTC.

The rearrangement joins TRBV7-9 to TRBJ2-7; unclear D gene. Trimming left V 7 bases short and J 2 bases short, with 12 bases between. This CDR3 spans 13 amino acids. CDR1 is SEHNR, CDR2 FQNEAQ, per germline (reference sequence). The CDR3 sequence is CASTPGDPYEQYF. DNA for the CDR3: TGTGCCAGCACCCCGGGCGACCCCTACGAGCAGTACTTC.

The rearrangement uses TRBV6-2 or TRBV6-3 and TRBJ1-2; D possibly corresponds to TRBD1 (5 bases). V was cut by 2 bases and J by 6 bases, with 10 bases left in between. Germline lookup yields CDR1 MNHEY and CDR2 SVGEGT. The CDR3 runs to 13 residues. The CDR3 here is CASSYPGTNGYTF. Here the CDR3 DNA reads TGTGCCAGCAGTTACCCGGGGACGAATGGCTACACCTTC.

Regarding this clonotype: It may be a read error: a sequence one base away is much more abundant. The chain links TRBV27 to TRBJ1-1; D remains ambiguous. In germline, CDR1 is MNHEY, CDR2 SMNVEV (reference sequence). CDR3 length: 11 amino acids. Trimming shortened V by 6 bases and J by 7 bases, and 9 bases separated the two germline ends. The CDR3 DNA follows: TGTGCCAGCAGGTACGCGGGTGAAGCTTTCTTT. Translated, it gives CASRYAGEAFF.

The chain couples TRBV10-3 to TRBJ2-1, with D perhaps TRBD2 (6 bases). Trimming cost V 8 bases and J 1 base, with 18 bases left between them. Germline V CDR1 and CDR2: ENHRY, SYGVKD. CDR3 size: 16 residues. The CDR3 DNA reads as TGTGCCATCCGGGTAGGAGGGACCCATTCCTACAATGAGCAGTTCTTC. As protein: CAIRVGGTHSYNEQFF.

The rearrangement joins TRBV29-1 to TRBJ2-7; tentatively, D is TRBD2 (5 bases). Looked up from germline, CDR1 is SQVTM and CDR2 is ANQGSEA. The V gene lost 4 bases and the J gene lost 5 bases, with 12 bases spanning the gap. This CDR3 contains 12 residues. As DNA, the CDR3 is TGCAGCGTTGCTTCGGGTAGCGACGAGCAGTACGTC. This gives the protein CSVASGSDEQYV.

This clonotype was seen a handful of times. This chain links TRBV6-1 with TRBJ2-2, with 7 bases lining up with TRBD1. The length of the CDR3 is 16 residues. Germline CDR1 is MNHNS and CDR2 is SASEGT. The V and J ends lost 4 bases and 6 bases, in that order; junction bases with no gene match: 11. This CDR3 reads CASSGTGSHVAGELFF. DNA for the CDR3: TGTGCCAGCAGTGGGACAGGCAGTCACGTCGCCGGGGAGCTGTTTTTT.

This clonotype occurred many times. The rearrangement links TRBV7-6 to TRBJ2-3; 10 bases align to TRBD2. CDR1 is SGHVS and CDR2 is FNYEAQ in the germline V gene. The CDR3 loop spans 18 amino acids. V lost 2 bases and J lost 0; bases outside the gene matches: 8. The CDR3 here is CASSLRASGGTSTDTQYF. CDR3 sequence (DNA): TGTGCCAGCAGCTTACGGGCTAGCGGGGGAACTAGCACAGATACGCAGTATTTT. Based on the CDR3 plus reference TRBV7-6 and TRBJ2-3, the full variable domain is GAGVSQSPRYKVTKRGQDVALRCDPISGHVSLYWYRQALGQGPEFLTYFNYEAQQDKSGLPNDRFSAERPEGSISTLTIQRTEQRDSAMYRCASSLRASGGTSTDTQYFGPGTRLTVL.

The rearrangement uses TRBV12-5 and TRBJ1-2; 7 nucleotides agree with TRBD1. The CDR3 sequence is 15 residues long. Looked up from germline, CDR1 is LGHNT and CDR2 is FRNRAP. J lost 2 bases, V lost 3 bases, and 6 bases had no gene match. Here the CDR3 reads CASGFSPQGNYGYTF. CDR3 coding DNA: TGTGCTAGTGGTTTTTCCCCACAGGGGAACTATGGCTACACCTTC.

This clonotype was picked up a small number of times. The chain joins TRBV7-9 to TRBJ1-2; tentative D call: TRBD1 (6 bases). Germline V lookup: CDR1 SEHNR, CDR2 FQNEAQ (reference sequence). Trimming shortened V by 4 bases and J by 7 bases, and 19 bases separated the two germline ends. This CDR3 has 15 amino acids. The CDR3 coding sequence is TGTGCCAGCAGCTCCCCACAGGGCCCTACGAGTGGCTACACCTTC. This encodes CASSSPQGPTSGYTF.

The chain links TRBV28 to TRBJ2-1; unclear D gene. Germline CDR1 MDHEN, CDR2 SYDVKM. The CDR3 loop spans 11 amino acids. Trimming left V 6 bases short and J 6 bases short, with 6 bases between. The CDR3: CASRRINEQFF. As DNA, the CDR3 is TGTGCCAGCAGACGGATCAATGAGCAGTTCTTC.

The J gene is TRBJ2-5, the V gene TRBV6-5; D remains unclear. The germline CDR1 and CDR2 sequences are MNHEY and SVGAGI. V lost 7 bases to trimming and J lost 5 bases, with 8 bases between them. This CDR3 has 11 amino acids. Here the CDR3 DNA reads TGTGCCAGCAAGGCTTTTGAGACCCAGTACTTC. Amino acids: CASKAFETQYF.

This clonotype was found a few times. The V gene is TRBV19, the J gene TRBJ2-2, with a weak D call TRBD1 (5 bases). The CDR3 contains 16 residues. CDR1 and CDR2 from the germline V gene are LNHDA and SQIVND (reference sequence). V was clipped by 3 bases and J by 3 bases, with 14 bases between them. The CDR3 sequence is CASSIPFRADTGELFF. Written as DNA, the CDR3 is TGTGCCAGTAGTATTCCTTTCAGGGCGGACACCGGGGAGCTGTTTTTT. Variable domain in full (rest from reference TRBV19 and TRBJ2-2): DGGITQSPKYLFRKEGQNVTLSCEQNLNHDAMYWYRQDPGQGLRLIYYSQIVNDFQKGDIAEGYSVSREKKESFPLTVTSAQKNPTAFYLCASSIPFRADTGELFFGEGSRLTVL.

This clonotype is a singleton in its sample. The DNA of the CDR3 is TGCGCCAGCAGCTTTTCAGAATTCCCGGTGGAGACCCAGTACTTC. It translates to CASSFSEFPVETQYF. The chain uses TRBV5-1 and TRBJ2-5; D uncertain. Between the trimmed V and J ends, which lost 2 bases and 5 bases, there was a span of 16 bases. This CDR3 spans 15 amino acids. CDR1 and CDR2 (germline): SGHRS, YFSETQ.